This TCR beta chain was recorded in a study of blood T cell repertoires in COVID-19. Turning to the study itself: Some COVID-19 samples were acute and others convalescent; all came from the United States, Italy and Spain. T cells, B-cell-depleted T cells, or PBMCs supplied cDNA or gDNA.

Unmatched junction bases numbered 4, after V lost 5 bases and J lost 0 bases. There are 15 residues in the CDR3. CDR1 LGHNA and CDR2 YSLEER come from the germline V gene. Original handling: Researchers report that nucleated cell counts were estimated from reference gene primer amplification. Only in-frame clones appear in the TCRdb table, and some are missing; sequencing was by immunoSEQ multiplex PCR. The V and J calls and clone size come from that table; D and trimming were worked out from the DNA. The sample yields approximately 25,000 clones, roughly 87% seen once. The chain couples TRBV4-3 to TRBJ1-1; 9 bases agree with TRBD1. The specimen was peripheral blood. This TCR derives from a man aged 45 to 65 with active COVID-19. The DNA of the CDR3 is TGCGCCAGCAGCATGGGACAGGGATTGAACACTGAAGCTTTCTTT. Amino acids: CASSMGQGLNTEAFF.